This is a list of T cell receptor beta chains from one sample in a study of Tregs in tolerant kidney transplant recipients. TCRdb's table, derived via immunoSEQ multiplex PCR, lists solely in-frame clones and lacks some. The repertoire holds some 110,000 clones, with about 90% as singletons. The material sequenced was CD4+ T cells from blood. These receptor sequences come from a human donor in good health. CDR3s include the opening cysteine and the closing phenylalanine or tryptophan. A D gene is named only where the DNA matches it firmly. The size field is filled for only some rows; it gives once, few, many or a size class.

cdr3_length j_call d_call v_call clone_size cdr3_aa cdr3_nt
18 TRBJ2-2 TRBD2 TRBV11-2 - CASSLGLAGGRVPGELFF TGTGCCAGCAGCTTGGGACTAGCGGGAGGGCGTGTCCCCGGGGAGCTGTTTTTT
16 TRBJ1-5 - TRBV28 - CASSSRGRISNQPQHF TGTGCCAGCAGTTCCAGGGGACGGATTAGCAATCAGCCCCAGCATTTT
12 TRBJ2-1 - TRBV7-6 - CASSKNPNEQFF TGTGCCAGCAGTAAAAACCCCAATGAGCAGTTCTTC
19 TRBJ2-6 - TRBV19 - CASSIGLKGHLSGANVLTF TGTGCCAGTAGTATCGGCTTAAAAGGACACCTCTCTGGGGCCAACGTCCTGACTTTC
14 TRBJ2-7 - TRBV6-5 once CASSYLVGSYEQYF TGTGCCAGCAGTTACCTAGTGGGGAGCTACGAGCAGTACTTC
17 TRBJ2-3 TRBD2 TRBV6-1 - CASSERQASGLTDTQYF TGTGCCAGCAGTGAAAGGCAGGCTAGCGGGCTTACAGATACGCAGTATTTT
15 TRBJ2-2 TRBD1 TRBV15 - CATSRDRGRTGELFF TGTGCCACCAGCAGGGACAGGGGGCGGACCGGGGAGCTGTTTTTT
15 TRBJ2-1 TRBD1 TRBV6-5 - CASSSHRGRGNEQFF TGTGCCAGCAGTTCTCACAGGGGGCGCGGCAATGAGCAGTTCTTC
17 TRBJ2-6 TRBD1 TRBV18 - CASSPQFTGAGANVLTF TGTGCCAGCTCACCACAATTTACAGGGGCTGGGGCCAACGTCCTGACTTTC
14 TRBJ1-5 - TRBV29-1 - CSVVPGGSNQPQHF TGCAGCGTTGTTCCGGGTGGTAGCAATCAGCCCCAGCATTTT
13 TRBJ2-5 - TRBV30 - CAWRIAAQETQYF TGTGCCTGGAGGATAGCGGCGCAAGAGACCCAGTACTTC
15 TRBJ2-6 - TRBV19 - CASRPGSSGANVLTF TGTGCCAGTAGGCCAGGGAGCTCTGGGGCCAACGTCCTGACTTTC
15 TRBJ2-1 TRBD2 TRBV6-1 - CASSQQVAGVNEQFF TGTGCCAGCAGTCAACAAGTAGCGGGAGTCAATGAGCAGTTCTTC
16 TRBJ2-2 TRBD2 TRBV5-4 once CASSLLGAGESGELFF TGTGCCAGCAGCTTACTTGGAGCGGGGGAATCCGGGGAGCTGTTTTTT
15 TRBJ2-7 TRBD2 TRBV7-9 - CASSLGSGNAYEQYF TGTGCCAGCAGCTTAGGTAGCGGGAATGCTTACGAGCAGTACTTC